Each of the 29 T cell receptor beta chains below was sequenced from the same sample in a study of blood T cell repertoires in COVID-19. Clones were sequenced by immunoSEQ multiplex PCR, and TCRdb holds only the in-frame ones, with some missing. Of roughly 60,000 clones in the sample, roughly 87% were seen once. Sequencing was performed on peripheral blood. The receptors stem from a human donor with acute or convalescent COVID-19. The donor label of this sample is uncertain.

The chain joins TRBV6-6 to TRBJ2-3; D is possibly TRBD1 (5 bases). CDR3 length: 14 amino acids. Germline values: CDR1 MNHNY, CDR2 SVGAGI (reference sequence). V lost 0 bases to trimming and J lost 1 base, with 5 bases between them. CDR3 nucleotide sequence: TGTGCCAGCAGTTACTCAGGGGGCACAGATACGCAGTATTTT. The encoded protein is CASSYSGGTDTQYF.

V gene TRBV3-1 (or the pseudogene TRBV3-2) combines with J gene TRBJ2-7; D ambiguous. The CDR3 is made up of 14 amino acids. Trimming stripped 0 bases from V and 5 bases from J, with 11 bases between. Germline V gene sequence: CDR1 LGHDT, CDR2 YNNKEL (reference sequence). The CDR3 here is CASSQDLRLDEQYF. The CDR3 DNA sequence: TGTGCCAGCAGCCAAGATTTGCGGTTGGACGAGCAGTACTTC.

The chain combines TRBV12-5 with TRBJ2-3, with D perhaps TRBD2 (5 bases). The germline CDR1 and CDR2 sequences are LGHNT and FRNRAP. V gave up 5 bases and J gave up 9 bases, with 9 bases separating them. CDR3 size: 11 residues. The CDR3 sequence is CASGLGGTQYF. CDR3 in DNA: TGTGCTAGTGGTCTCGGAGGAACGCAGTATTTT.

The chain employs TRBV19 and TRBJ2-5, with 7 bases lining up with TRBD2. CDR1 LNHDA and CDR2 SQIVND come from the germline V gene (reference sequence). CDR3 length: 16 residues. Germline trimming cut 3 bases from V and 1 base from J; bases unmatched to any gene: 8. CDR3 sequence reads: CASSIQGSGGQETQYF. CDR3 sequence (DNA): TGTGCCAGTAGTATTCAGGGTTCGGGGGGCCAAGAGACCCAGTACTTC.

J is TRBJ2-3 and V is TRBV28, with 7 bases that match TRBD1. This CDR3 has 17 residues. The J segment lost 3 bases and the V segment lost 4 bases, leaving 13 bases of the junction unmatched. The germline V gene encodes CDR1 MDHEN and CDR2 SYDVKM. Here the CDR3 reads CASSSPGTVLRTDTQYF. The CDR3 DNA reads as TGTGCCAGCAGTTCGCCCGGGACAGTCCTCCGGACAGATACGCAGTATTTT.

V and J are TRBV29-1 and TRBJ2-3, with TRBD2 matching over 9 bases. Trimming at V came to 3 bases and at J to 0 bases, leaving 7 bases not matched to a gene. CDR3 size: 16 residues. CDR1 and CDR2 from the germline V gene are SQVTM and ANQGSEA. This CDR3 is CSVDSGLAGSTDTQYF. CDR3 DNA: TGCAGCGTTGATAGCGGTCTAGCGGGGAGCACAGATACGCAGTATTTT.

A single count supports this clone. V usage is TRBV6-5 and J usage is TRBJ1-5; 8 bases align to TRBD1. In germline, CDR1 is MNHEY, CDR2 SVGAGI. The length of the CDR3 is 14 residues. V lost 5 bases and J lost 5; bases outside the gene matches: 5. The CDR3 sequence: CASSPQGADQPQHF. The CDR3, as DNA: TGTGCCAGCAGTCCGCAGGGGGCGGATCAGCCCCAGCATTTT.

The V call is TRBV5-1, the J call TRBJ1-1, with D perhaps matching TRBD1 (5 bases). V gave up 3 bases and J gave up 7 bases, with 10 bases separating them. The CDR3 spans 12 residues. Germline lookup yields CDR1 SGHRS and CDR2 YFSETQ. The CDR3 loop reads CASSWSGGEAFF. CDR3 DNA sequence: TGCGCCAGCAGCTGGTCCGGGGGTGAAGCTTTCTTT.

The rearrangement joins TRBV10-2 to TRBJ2-1; no clear D. CDR3 size: 13 residues. Per germline, CDR1 WSHSY and CDR2 SAAADI. V lost 5 bases and J lost 5, with 10 bases in between. This chain's CDR3 is CASSNSVNNEQFF. DNA for the CDR3: TGCGCCAGCAGTAACAGTGTAAACAATGAGCAGTTCTTC.

This chain connects TRBV3-1 (or the pseudogene TRBV3-2) to TRBJ2-7, with 7 bases identical to TRBD2. The CDR3 sequence is 13 residues long. Per germline, CDR1 LGHDT and CDR2 YNNKEL (reference sequence). The junction had 7 bases not matched to a gene; V was cut back by 7 bases and J by 4 bases. The CDR3 loop reads CASTSGGVYEQYV. CDR3 nucleotides: TGTGCCAGCACCTCGGGGGGTGTTTACGAGCAGTACGTC.

This chain uses TRBV10-2 with TRBJ1-4; 7 positions match TRBD1. V lost 0 bases to trimming and J lost 4 bases; unmatched junction nucleotides: 2. Germline-derived CDR1 and CDR2 are WSHSY and SAAADI. The CDR3 contains 15 residues. CDR3 bases: TGCGCCAGCAGTGAGTCGGGACAGCATAATGAAAAACTGTTTTTT. Protein: CASSESGQHNEKLFF.

The rearrangement uses TRBV10-2 and TRBJ1-5, with D unclear. Germline V gene data show CDR1 as WSHSY and CDR2 as SAAADI. This CDR3 is built from 14 residues. Trimming took 3 bases from V and 3 from J, leaving 9 bases between them. The DNA for the CDR3 is TGCGCCAGCAGTGACCCTGGACTCAATCAGCCCCAGCATTTT. This translates into CASSDPGLNQPQHF.

This clone was detected only once. The CDR3, as DNA: TGCGCCAGCAGCCCTACCTTCACCGCACAGAATTCACCCCTCCACTTT. The encoded protein is CASSPTFTAQNSPLHF. The chain joins TRBV5-1 to TRBJ1-6; the D is unclear. CDR1 SGHRS and CDR2 YFSETQ come from the germline V gene. Deletions cut 4 bases from V and 7 bases from J, with 18 bases between. The CDR3 totals 16 residues.

The chain combines TRBV5-1 with TRBJ2-2; 7 positions agree with TRBD1. V trimming: 7 bases; J trimming: 3 bases; junction bases outside the gene matches: 6. Germline loops: CDR1 SGHRS, CDR2 YFSETQ. The CDR3 covers 14 residues. The chain's CDR3 is CASGDRADTGELFF. In DNA, the CDR3 is TGCGCCAGCGGAGACAGGGCGGACACCGGGGAGCTGTTTTTT.

The chain links TRBV6-4 to TRBJ2-3, with D unresolved. Between the trimmed V and J ends, which lost 0 bases and 1 base, there was a span of 8 bases. The germline V gene encodes CDR1 MRHNA and CDR2 SNTAGT. This CDR3 is 15 amino acids long. CDR3 residues: CASSDSGLGTDTQYF. CDR3 DNA sequence: TGTGCCAGCAGTGACTCCGGTTTAGGCACAGATACGCAGTATTTT.

V usage is TRBV10-3 and J usage is TRBJ2-5, with TRBD2 as a possible D gene (5 bases). Looked up from germline, CDR1 is ENHRY and CDR2 is SYGVKD. This CDR3 contains 14 residues. V was cut by 3 bases and J by 0 bases, with 8 bases left in between. The CDR3 region has the DNA TGTGCCATCAGTGAACGGGGAAACCAAGAGACCCAGTACTTC. It encodes CAISERGNQETQYF.

The chain couples TRBV19 to TRBJ2-4; D gene uncertain. Germline values: CDR1 LNHDA, CDR2 SQIVND (reference sequence). CDR3 length: 13 amino acids. V was pared by 5 bases and J by 0 bases, with 5 bases between. The CDR3 DNA reads as TGTGCCAGTAGTCGACTAGCCAAAAACATTCAGTACTTC. Its translation: CASSRLAKNIQYF.

This chain links TRBV5-1 with TRBJ2-3, with 8 bases aligning to TRBD1. This CDR3 contains 15 residues. The germline CDR1 and CDR2 sequences are SGHRS and YFSETQ. The J segment lost 3 bases and the V segment lost 3 bases, leaving 6 bases of the junction unmatched. CDR3: CASSWNGQGTDTQYF. The CDR3 nucleotides are TGCGCCAGCAGCTGGAACGGACAGGGTACAGATACGCAGTATTTT.

The chain carries TRBV14 and TRBJ1-3, with D tentatively TRBD1 (6 bases). The V and J ends lost 3 bases and 0 bases respectively, with 9 bases between them. Germline V lookup: CDR1 SGHDN, CDR2 FVKESK. CDR3 size: 15 residues. CDR3 DNA: TGTGCCAGCAGCCACCGACAGGTCTCTGGAAACACCATATATTTT. This translates into CASSHRQVSGNTIYF.

This clone showed up just once. The V gene is TRBV5-6, the J gene TRBJ2-1, with D tentatively TRBD1 (5 bases). Trimming took off 3 bases at V and 8 bases at J, with 12 bases between the two ends. The CDR3 totals 13 residues. Germline assignment: CDR1 SGHDT and CDR2 YYEEEE. CDR3: CASSSRGVDEQFF. The CDR3 DNA follows: TGTGCCAGCAGCTCAAGGGGTGTCGATGAGCAGTTCTTC.

The J gene is TRBJ1-5, the V gene TRBV6-5; 8 positions match TRBD1. The CDR3 runs 14 residues. The V and J ends lost 5 bases and 6 bases, in that order; junction bases with no gene match: 6. Germline V gene data show CDR1 as MNHEY and CDR2 as SVGAGI. The CDR3 region has the DNA TGTGCCAGCAGTCCCGGACAGGGCGGTCAGCCCCAGCATTTT. Its translation is CASSPGQGGQPQHF.

V is TRBV24-1 and J is TRBJ2-1, with a weak D call TRBD1 (5 bases). Trimming removed 4 bases at V and 0 bases at J, with 12 bases between. Per the germline V gene, CDR1 is KGHDR and CDR2 is SFDVKD. The CDR3 extends over 16 amino acids. The CDR3 sequence is CATSDIQASSYNEQFF. CDR3 in DNA: TGTGCCACCAGTGACATACAGGCGAGCTCCTACAATGAGCAGTTCTTC.

CDR3 amino acids: CASSEQSTDTQYF. The CDR3 DNA reads TGTGCCAGCAGTGAACAGAGCACAGATACGCAGTATTTT. The chain links TRBV6-4 to TRBJ2-3; D unclear. The CDR3 spans 13 residues. Germline V gene data show CDR1 as MRHNA and CDR2 as SNTAGT. V lost 3 bases and J 0 bases, leaving 4 bases between the germline ends.

The V gene is TRBV7-3, the J gene TRBJ1-3; tentative D call: TRBD1 (5 bases). The germline V gene encodes CDR1 SGHTA and CDR2 FQGTGA. The CDR3 length is 19 residues. Trimming stripped 5 bases from V and 0 bases from J, with 23 bases between. The CDR3 sequence is CASSTTDQRQLFSGNTIYF. The CDR3 bases are TGTGCCAGCAGCACCACAGACCAAAGACAGCTCTTCTCTGGAAACACCATATATTTT.

This chain links TRBV6-6 with TRBJ2-2; the D gene is possibly TRBD1 (6 bases). Trimming left V 8 bases short and J 3 bases short, with 19 bases between. CDR3 length: 16 residues. The germline V gene has CDR1 MNHNY and CDR2 SVGAGI (reference sequence). The CDR3 loop is CASRAGVTLYTGELFF. The CDR3 DNA is TGTGCCAGCCGGGCAGGGGTCACACTCTACACCGGGGAGCTGTTTTTT.

CDR3 in amino acids: CASTNPLRDGSSYNEQFF. The CDR3, as DNA: TGTGCCAGTACTAACCCTTTGAGGGACGGGAGCTCCTACAATGAGCAGTTCTTC. The rearrangement links TRBV19 to TRBJ2-1; perhaps TRBD2 as D (6 bases). V lost 7 bases, J lost 0 bases, and 22 bases lay in between. The CDR3 consists of 18 residues. Germline V lookup: CDR1 LNHDA, CDR2 SQIVND (reference sequence).

The gene calls are TRBV9 and TRBJ2-3, with 9 bases identical to TRBD2. Trimming cost V 0 bases and J 0 bases; bases outside gene matches: 2. CDR1 SGDLS and CDR2 YYNGEE come from the germline V gene. The CDR3 is 16 amino acids. CDR3 sequence: CASSVGTSGSTDTQYF. DNA of the CDR3: TGTGCCAGCAGCGTAGGAACTAGCGGGAGCACAGATACGCAGTATTTT.

This clone was observed a handful of times. The CDR3 region is CASSLIDEQFF. DNA for the CDR3: TGTGCCAGCAGTTTAATCGATGAGCAGTTCTTC. The chain has TRBV12-3 or TRBV12-4 and TRBJ2-1; D unresolved. The CDR3 sequence is 11 residues long. Trimming removed 2 bases from V and 8 bases from J, with 4 bases in between.

J is TRBJ1-6 and V is TRBV3-1 (or the pseudogene TRBV3-2); D remains ambiguous. The CDR3 runs to 17 residues. Deletions cut 0 bases from V and 0 bases from J, with 9 bases between. Germline V gene sequence: CDR1 LGHDT, CDR2 YNNKEL (reference sequence). As DNA, the CDR3 is TGTGCCAGCAGCCAAGACATCTCCAGCTCCTATAATTCACCCCTCCACTTT. Its protein product is CASSQDISSSYNSPLHF.